These T cell receptor beta chains were read from a single sample in a study of cytomegalovirus exposure and HLA in healthy donors. The assay was immunoSEQ multiplex PCR, and TCRdb's table has in-frame clones only and misses some. The sample holds some 150,000 clones; 85% are singletons and the top ten take 2.3%. Source material: PBMCs. Receptors originate from a young woman in good health and CMV-seronegative. The CDR3 runs from the conserved cysteine through the conserved F or W. The listing skips clone size in some rows; elsewhere it reads once, few, many or a size class.

v_call clone_size cdr3_length cdr3_aa
TRBV5-1 . 17 CASSPRGRDRVSGEQYF
TRBV5-1 . 15 CASSSLDRETDTQYF
TRBV15 few 17 CATSTHWEGWGTGELFF
TRBV6-5 . 14 CASSRRGTNEKLFF
TRBV28 . 15 CASSFYTDKTDTQYF
TRBV10-3 few 14 CAIRPTGGTDTQYF
TRBV7-8 once 15 CASSLAGQVKQPQHF
TRBV11-2 . 14 CASRVTSGPDTQYF
TRBV30 . 15 CAWSRSSGGNSPLHF
TRBV28 once 11 CASSTLYEQYF
TRBV7-2 . 14 CASATGGSSYGYTF
TRBV30 . 14 CAWRFGLLNYEQYF
TRBV2 . 13 CASRDDRQNGYTF
TRBV29-1 . 12 CSERTGNYGYTF
TRBV7-2 . 14 CASSSGLAGYSEYF
TRBV5-6 . 18 CASSLPGTSFSRVETQYF